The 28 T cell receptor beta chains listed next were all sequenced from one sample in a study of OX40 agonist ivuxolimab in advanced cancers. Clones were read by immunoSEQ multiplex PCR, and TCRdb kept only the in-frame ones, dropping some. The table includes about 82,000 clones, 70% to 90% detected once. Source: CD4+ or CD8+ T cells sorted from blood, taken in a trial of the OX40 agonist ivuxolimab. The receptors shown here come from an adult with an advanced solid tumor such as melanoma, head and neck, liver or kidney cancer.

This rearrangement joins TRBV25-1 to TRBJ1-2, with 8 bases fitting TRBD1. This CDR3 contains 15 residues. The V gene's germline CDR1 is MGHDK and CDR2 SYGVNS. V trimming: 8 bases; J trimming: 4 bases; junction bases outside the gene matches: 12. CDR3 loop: CASGNSPGQGYGYTF. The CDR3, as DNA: TGTGCCAGCGGTAACTCCCCCGGACAGGGCTATGGCTACACCTTC.

In DNA, the CDR3 is TGTGCCAGCAGATATCTGTACCAAGAGACCCAGTACTTC. Amino acid sequence: CASRYLYQETQYF. The chain is built from TRBV27 and TRBJ2-5; no clear D gene. CDR1 is MNHEY, CDR2 SMNVEV, per germline (reference sequence). The CDR3 covers 13 residues. The ends were cut back, 6 bases at V and 0 bases at J, with 8 bases in the middle.

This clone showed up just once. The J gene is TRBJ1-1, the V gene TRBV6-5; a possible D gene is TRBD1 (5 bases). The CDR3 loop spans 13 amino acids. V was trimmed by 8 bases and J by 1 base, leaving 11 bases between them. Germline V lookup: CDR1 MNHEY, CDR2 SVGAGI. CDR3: CASDGGGNTEAFF. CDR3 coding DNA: TGTGCCAGCGACGGGGGGGGGAACACTGAAGCTTTCTTT.

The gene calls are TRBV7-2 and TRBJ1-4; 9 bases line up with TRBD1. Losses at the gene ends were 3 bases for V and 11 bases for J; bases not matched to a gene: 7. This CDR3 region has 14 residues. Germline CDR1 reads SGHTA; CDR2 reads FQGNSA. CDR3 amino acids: CASSFDGQGRKLFF. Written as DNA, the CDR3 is TGTGCCAGCAGCTTTGACGGACAGGGGCGGAAACTGTTTTTT.

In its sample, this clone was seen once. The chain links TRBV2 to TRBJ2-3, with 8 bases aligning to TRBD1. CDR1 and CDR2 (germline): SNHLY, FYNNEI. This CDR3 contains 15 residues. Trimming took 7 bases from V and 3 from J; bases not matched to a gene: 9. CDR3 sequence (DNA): TGTGCCAGCACAGAGAGGACAGGGCCTACAGATACGCAGTATTTT. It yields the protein CASTERTGPTDTQYF.

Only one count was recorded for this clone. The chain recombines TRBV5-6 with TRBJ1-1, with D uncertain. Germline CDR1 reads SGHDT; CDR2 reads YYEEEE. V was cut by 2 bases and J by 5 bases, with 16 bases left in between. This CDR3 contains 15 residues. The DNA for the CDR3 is TGTGCCAGCAGCTTTAATCCCCCCAGAAGGACTGAAGCTTTCTTT. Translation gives CASSFNPPRRTEAFF. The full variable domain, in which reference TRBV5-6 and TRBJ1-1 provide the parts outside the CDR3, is DAGVTQSPTHLIKTRGQQVTLRCSPKSGHDTVSWYQQALGQGPQFIFQYYEEEERQRGNFPDRFSGHQFPNYSSELNVNALLLGDSALYLCASSFNPPRRTEAFFGQGTRLTVV.

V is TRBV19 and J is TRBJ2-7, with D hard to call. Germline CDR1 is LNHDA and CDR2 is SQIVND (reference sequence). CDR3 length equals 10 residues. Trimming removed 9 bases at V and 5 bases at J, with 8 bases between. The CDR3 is CASPEDEQYF. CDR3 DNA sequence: TGTGCCAGCCCCGAAGACGAGCAGTACTTC. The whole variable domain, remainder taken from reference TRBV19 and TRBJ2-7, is DGGITQSPKYLFRKEGQNVTLSCEQNLNHDAMYWYRQDPGQGLRLIYYSQIVNDFQKGDIAEGYSVSREKKESFPLTVTSAQKNPTAFYLCASPEDEQYFGPGTRLTVT.

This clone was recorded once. CDR3: CASSLVETRDAAQYF. CDR3 coding DNA: TGCGCCAGCAGCTTGGTCGAGACACGGGATGCGGCGCAGTACTTC. The gene calls are TRBV5-1 and TRBJ2-7; maybe TRBD2 (5 bases). V gave up 0 bases and J gave up 9 bases, with 19 bases separating them. The length of the CDR3 is 15 residues. Germline-derived CDR1 and CDR2 are SGHRS and YFSETQ.

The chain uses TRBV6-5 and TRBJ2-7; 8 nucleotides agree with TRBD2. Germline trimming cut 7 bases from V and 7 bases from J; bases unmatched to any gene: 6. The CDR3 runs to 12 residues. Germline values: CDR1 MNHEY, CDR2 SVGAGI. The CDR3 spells CASMRGAGEQYF. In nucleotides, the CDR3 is TGTGCCAGCATGCGGGGGGCTGGGGAGCAGTACTTC.

The CDR3 nucleotides are TGTGCCAGCAGCTTAGCAGCGGTTCCGATGAGGTCCTACAATGAGCAGTTCTTC. Amino acids: CASSLAAVPMRSYNEQFF. V is TRBV7-9 and J is TRBJ2-1, with D perhaps matching TRBD2 (5 bases). V shed 0 bases and J shed 1 base, with 16 bases lying between them. The germline V gene encodes CDR1 SEHNR and CDR2 FQNEAQ (reference sequence). The CDR3 loop spans 18 amino acids.

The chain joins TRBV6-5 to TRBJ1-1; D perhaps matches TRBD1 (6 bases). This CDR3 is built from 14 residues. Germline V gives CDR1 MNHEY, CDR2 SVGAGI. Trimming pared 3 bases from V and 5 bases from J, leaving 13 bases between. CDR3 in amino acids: CASSYLQGRTEAFF. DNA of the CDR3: TGTGCCAGCAGTTATCTCCAGGGGAGGACTGAAGCTTTCTTT.

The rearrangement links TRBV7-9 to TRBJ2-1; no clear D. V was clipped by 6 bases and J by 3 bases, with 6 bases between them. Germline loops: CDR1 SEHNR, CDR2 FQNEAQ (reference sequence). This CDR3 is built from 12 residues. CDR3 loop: CASSRFYNEQFF. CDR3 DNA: TGTGCCAGCAGTCGGTTCTACAATGAGCAGTTCTTC. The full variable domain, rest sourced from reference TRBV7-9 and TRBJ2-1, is DTGVSQNPRHKITKRGQNVTFRCDPISEHNRLYWYRQTLGQGPEFLTYFQNEAQLEKSRLLSDRFSAERPKGSFSTLEIQRTEQGDSAMYLCASSRFYNEQFFGPGTRLTVL.

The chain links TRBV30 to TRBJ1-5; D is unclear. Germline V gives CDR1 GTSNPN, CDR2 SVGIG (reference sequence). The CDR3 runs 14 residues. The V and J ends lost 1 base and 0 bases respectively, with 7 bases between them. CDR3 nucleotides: TGTGCCTGGAGTGGCGGTTATAGCAATCAGCCCCAGCATTTT. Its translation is CAWSGGYSNQPQHF.

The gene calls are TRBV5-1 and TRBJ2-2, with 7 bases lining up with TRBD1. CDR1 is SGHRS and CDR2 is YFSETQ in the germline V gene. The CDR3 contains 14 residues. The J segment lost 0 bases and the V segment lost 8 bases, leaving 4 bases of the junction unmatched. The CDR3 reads CASTGTANTGELFF. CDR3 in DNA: TGCGCCAGTACAGGGACAGCGAACACCGGGGAGCTGTTTTTT. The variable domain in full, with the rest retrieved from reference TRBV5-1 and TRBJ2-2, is KAGVTQTPRYLIKTRGQQVTLSCSPISGHRSVSWYQQTPGQGLQFLFEYFSETQRNKGNFPGRFSGRQFSNSRSEMNVSTLELGDSALYLCASTGTANTGELFFGEGSRLTVL.

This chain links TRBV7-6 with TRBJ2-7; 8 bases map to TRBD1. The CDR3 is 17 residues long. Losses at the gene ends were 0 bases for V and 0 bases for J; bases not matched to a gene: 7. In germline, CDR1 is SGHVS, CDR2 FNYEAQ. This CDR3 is CASSLAESDRGSYEQYF. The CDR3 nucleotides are TGTGCCAGCAGCTTAGCGGAATCCGACAGGGGCTCCTACGAGCAGTACTTC.

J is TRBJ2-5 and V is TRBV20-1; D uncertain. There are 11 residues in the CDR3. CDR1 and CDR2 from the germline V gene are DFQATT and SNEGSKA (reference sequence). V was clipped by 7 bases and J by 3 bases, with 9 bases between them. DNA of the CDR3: TGCAGTGAATGTCTAGAAGAGACCCAGTACTTC. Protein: CSECLEETQYF.

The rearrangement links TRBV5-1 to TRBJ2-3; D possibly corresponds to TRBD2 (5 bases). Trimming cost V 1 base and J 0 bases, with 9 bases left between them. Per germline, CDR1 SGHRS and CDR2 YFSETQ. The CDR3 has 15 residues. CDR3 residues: CASSLSGPSTDTQYF. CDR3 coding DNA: TGCGCCAGCAGCTTGAGCGGTCCTAGCACAGATACGCAGTATTTT.

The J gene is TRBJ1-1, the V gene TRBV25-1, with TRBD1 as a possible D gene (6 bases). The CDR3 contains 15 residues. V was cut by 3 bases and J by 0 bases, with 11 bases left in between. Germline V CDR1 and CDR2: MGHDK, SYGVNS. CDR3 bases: TGTGCCAGCAGTGACCTAGGGGGACTGAACACTGAAGCTTTCTTT. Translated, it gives CASSDLGGLNTEAFF.

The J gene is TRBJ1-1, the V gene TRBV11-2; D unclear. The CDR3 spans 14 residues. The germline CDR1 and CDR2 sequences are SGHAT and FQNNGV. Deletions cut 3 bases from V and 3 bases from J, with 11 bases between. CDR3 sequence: CASSFGLRDTEAFF. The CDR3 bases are TGTGCCAGCAGCTTTGGACTTAGGGACACTGAAGCTTTCTTT.

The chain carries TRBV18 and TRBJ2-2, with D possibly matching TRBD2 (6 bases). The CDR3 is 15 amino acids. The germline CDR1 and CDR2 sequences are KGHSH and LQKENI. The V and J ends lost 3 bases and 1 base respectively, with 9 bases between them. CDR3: CASSPVAVNTGELFF. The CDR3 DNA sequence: TGTGCCAGCTCACCGGTAGCGGTGAACACCGGGGAGCTGTTTTTT. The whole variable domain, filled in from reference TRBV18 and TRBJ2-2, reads NAGVMQNPRHLVRRRGQEARLRCSPMKGHSHVYWYRQLPEEGLKFMVYLQKENIIDESGMPKERFSAEFPKEGPSILRIQQVVRGDSAAYFCASSPVAVNTGELFFGEGSRLTVL.

CDR3 loop: CASTTGVWVTRTDTQYF. The CDR3 DNA reads TGTGCCAGCACAACAGGGGTTTGGGTGACCCGCACAGATACGCAGTATTTT. V is TRBV2 and J is TRBJ2-3, with 7 bases fitting TRBD1. Germline CDR1 SNHLY, CDR2 FYNNEI. Trimming took 7 bases from V and 1 from J; bases not matched to a gene: 14. The CDR3 totals 17 residues.

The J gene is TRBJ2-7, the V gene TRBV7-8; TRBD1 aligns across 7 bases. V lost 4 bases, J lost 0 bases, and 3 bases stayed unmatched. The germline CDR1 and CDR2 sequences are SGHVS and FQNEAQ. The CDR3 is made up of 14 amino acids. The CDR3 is CASSSRQGSYEQYF. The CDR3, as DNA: TGTGCCAGCAGCTCTCGACAGGGCTCCTACGAGCAGTACTTC.

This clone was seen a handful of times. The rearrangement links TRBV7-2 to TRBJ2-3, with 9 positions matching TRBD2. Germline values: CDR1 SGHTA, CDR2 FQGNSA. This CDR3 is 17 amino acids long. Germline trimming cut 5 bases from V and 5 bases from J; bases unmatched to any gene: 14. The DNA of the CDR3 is TGTGCCAGCAGCCCGGACCTAGCGGGATTAAGAAGAGATACGCAGTATTTT. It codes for CASSPDLAGLRRDTQYF.

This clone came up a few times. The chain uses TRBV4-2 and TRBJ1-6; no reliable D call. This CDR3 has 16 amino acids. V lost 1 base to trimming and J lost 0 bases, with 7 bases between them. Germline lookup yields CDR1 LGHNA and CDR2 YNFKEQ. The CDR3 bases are TGTGCCAGCAGCCAAGCGGCGAGCTCCTATAATTCACCCCTCCACTTT. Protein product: CASSQAASSYNSPLHF.

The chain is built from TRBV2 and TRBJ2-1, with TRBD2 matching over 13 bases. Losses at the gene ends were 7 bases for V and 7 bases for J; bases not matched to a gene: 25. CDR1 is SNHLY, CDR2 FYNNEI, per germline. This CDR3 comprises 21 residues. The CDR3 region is CASNRYGTSGIVLNPRNEQFF. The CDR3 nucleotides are TGTGCCAGCAATCGTTACGGGACTAGCGGGATCGTCCTAAACCCGCGGAATGAGCAGTTCTTC.

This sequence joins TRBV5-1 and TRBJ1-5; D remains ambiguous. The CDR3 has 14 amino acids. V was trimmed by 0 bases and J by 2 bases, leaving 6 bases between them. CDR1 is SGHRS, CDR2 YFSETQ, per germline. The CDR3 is CASSLEFGNQPQHF. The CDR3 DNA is TGCGCCAGCAGCTTGGAGTTCGGCAATCAGCCCCAGCATTTT. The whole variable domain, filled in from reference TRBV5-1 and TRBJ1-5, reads KAGVTQTPRYLIKTRGQQVTLSCSPISGHRSVSWYQQTPGQGLQFLFEYFSETQRNKGNFPGRFSGRQFSNSRSEMNVSTLELGDSALYLCASSLEFGNQPQHFGDGTRLSIL.

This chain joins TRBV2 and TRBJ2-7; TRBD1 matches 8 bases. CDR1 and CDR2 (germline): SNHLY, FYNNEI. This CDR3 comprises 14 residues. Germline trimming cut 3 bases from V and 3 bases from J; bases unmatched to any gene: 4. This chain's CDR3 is CASSEGGQVYEQYF. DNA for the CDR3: TGTGCCAGCAGTGAGGGGGGACAGGTCTACGAGCAGTACTTC.

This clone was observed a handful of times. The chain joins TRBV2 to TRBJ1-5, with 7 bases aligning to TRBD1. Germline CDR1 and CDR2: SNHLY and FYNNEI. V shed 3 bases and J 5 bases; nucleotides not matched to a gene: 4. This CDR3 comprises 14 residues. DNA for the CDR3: TGTGCCAGCAGTGAGCAGGGGGGTGATCAGCCCCAGCATTTT. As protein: CASSEQGGDQPQHF.